The present entry profiles one T cell receptor beta chain with its context. The specificity of this receptor is unknown. There are no base qualities to consult, and no much larger clone falls within one base. For TCRbeta CDR3 sequencing, genomic DNA from the sorted cells was extracted using the QIAGEN DNeasy Blood and Tissue Kit. High-throughput TCRbeta CDR3 sequencing was carried out commercially through immunoSEQ, with PCR amplification with bias correction and internal controls included. The authors' analysis ran thus. A unique productive TCRbeta sequence was defined by the CDR3 nucleotide sequence when primers matched, and otherwise by the CDR3 amino acid sequence together with the Vbeta and Jbeta genes. As a correction for sorting error, sequences shared between sorted populations at a frequency ratio of 2:1 or less were discarded, and the remaining shared sequences were assigned to the higher population. A sequence counted as donor-reactive if, in CFSE-low cells, the sequence had a frequency of at least 0.01% and was expanded at least 5-fold compared with unstimulated cells. Repertoire divergence was quantified by Jensen-Shannon divergence using the top 100 TCRbeta sequences ranked by frequency. When a sample had multiple sequencing runs, each run was corrected for sorting error separately and the runs were then pooled. TCRdb carries this immuneACCESS record with in-frame sequences only. Its versions omit some clonotypes, under half of them owing to an unresolved V gene in the studies checked, with the rest unexplained. V and J calls and clone size come straight from that table; D and trimming were deduced from the DNA. The sample table holds about 110,000 clones, of which roughly 90% were seen once. Approximately 0.34% of the sample is in the top ten clones.

The record originates from a study of Tregs in tolerant kidney transplant recipients (dated by TCRdb to between 2018 and 2021). Notes on the research overall: Related donors were used in the transplants with nonmyeloablative bone marrow transplantation, and mixed chimerism was transient in the human trials. The study used TCRbeta sequencing to identify donor-specific regulatory T cells before combined kidney and bone marrow transplantation, then tracked those cells after transplant.

The V end gives up 1 base and the J end 3 bases, leaving 9 bases in the junction not matched to a gene. The CDR3, cysteine through phenylalanine, is 18 amino acids long. The CDR3 DNA has 54 bases and is translated from base 1. CDR1 is given as SGHTA and CDR2 as FQGNSA, both from the germline V gene. Study-level results and caveats: Biological reproducibility was not examined directly, but technical replication error appeared to be minimal. Donor-specific Treg expansion was found to exceed global Treg expansion in tolerant patients, suggesting antigen-driven rather than nonspecific expansion. Because the PCR primers were changed over time for some patients, nucleotide-level comparison could not be performed across the samples from those patients. Because the study included only a small number of patients, the results must be confirmed in larger populations and under other immunosuppression protocols. The most biologically relevant and donor-specific TCRbeta repertoire appeared to be identified by expanding Tregs with activated donor B cells.

The sample's time point label, in plain terms: blood sample drawn before combined kidney and bone marrow transplant. Unstimulated Tregs (CD4+CD25+CD127-), CD4+ non-Tregs (CD4+CD25-), CD4 and CD8 cells were FACS-sorted from thawed PBMCs. Patients were a few combined kidney and bone marrow transplant recipients from the ITN036ST trial, and only these trial subjects had samples available. Healthy control blood was processed to PBMCs with a Ficoll density gradient and then cryopreserved, whereas patient PBMCs were collected both before and after transplant. This sequence originates from a human donor who received a combined kidney and bone marrow transplant. The chain joins TRBV7-2 to TRBJ2-3; TRBD2 fits 11 bases in the junction. This sample comprised CD4+ T cells from blood, obtained before the transplant. The DNA sequence is given as TGTGCCAGCAGCTTAGGGTTTGGAGGACTAGCGGGTACAGATACGCAGTATTTT. It specifies CASSLGFGGLAGTDTQYF.